This T cell receptor beta chain was sequenced for a study of blood T cell repertoires in COVID-19. The overall study: Collection of acute and convalescent COVID-19 samples took place in the United States, Italy and Spain. Sources were T cells, B-cell-depleted T cells, or PBMCs; the material itself was cDNA or gDNA.

Libraries were prepared by immunoSEQ multiplex PCR; TCRdb keeps only in-frame clonotypes and omits some of them. The top ten hold 20% to 25% of the sample, which has 20,000 to 25,000 clones, approximately 88% seen once. Germline V CDR1 and CDR2: WSHSY, SAAADI. The trim removed 7 bases at V and 4 bases at J, leaving 14 bases unmatched. The CDR3 is 18 amino acids. Sequencing input: peripheral blood. This chain uses TRBV10-2 with TRBJ2-3; 13 positions agree with TRBD2. The receptor comes from an elderly man with active or convalescent COVID-19. CDR3 in amino acids: CASISLAGGPFVPDTQYF. The CDR3, as DNA: TGCGCCAGCATTTCACTAGCGGGAGGGCCATTCGTGCCAGATACGCAGTATTTT.